Listed below are T cell receptor beta chains from one sample, sequenced in a study of T-cell reconstitution after alpha-beta-depleted transplantation in children. Using its own MiXCR run on the PCR reads, TCRdb lists one record per CDR3 protein. Counted here are approximately 980,000 distinct CDR3 sequences, roughly 29% occurring once; the ten biggest clones make up roughly 31%. The sequencing used PBMCs, mostly from graft donor cells, collected 360 days after TCRalphabeta/CD19-depleted stem cell transplant. These receptors were collected from a boy in the first two years of life who had a stem cell transplant for SCID, so the T cells may come from the graft donor. The conserved cysteine and the conserved F or W are not part of the CDR3 here.

J: TRBJ1-2
V: TRBV4-1
CDR3: ASSLNRGSGYT

J: TRBJ1-5
V: TRBV4-3
CDR3: ASSQDLFREDNQPQH

J: TRBJ2-7
V: TRBV12-3/TRBV12-4
CDR3: ASSSTGRNEQY

J: TRBJ1-3
V: TRBV4-1
CDR3: ASSQDWGTGNTIY

J: TRBJ2-1
V: TRBV5-1
CDR3: ASSLVRSGGANNEQF

J: TRBJ2-7
V: TRBV5-5
CDR3: ASSSTLGTASYEQY

J: TRBJ2-5
V: TRBV5-5
CDR3: ASSLVSLAGQETQY

J: TRBJ1-2
V: TRBV7-9
CDR3: ASSPDRVVYGYT

J: TRBJ2-1
V: TRBV7-2
CDR3: ASSPSGRGYRNEQF

J: TRBJ2-3
V: TRBV12-3/TRBV12-4
CDR3: ARTRRPARGVTDTQY

J: TRBJ2-4
V: TRBV4-1
CDR3: ASSDPEWGLMY

J: TRBJ1-3
V: TRBV29-1
CDR3: SVETPGNTIY

J: TRBJ2-7
V: TRBV19
CDR3: ASSIDRRGPYEQY

J: TRBJ2-2
V: TRBV20-1
CDR3: SVGTGHTGELF

J: TRBJ1-5
V: TRBV28
CDR3: ASSLGALGNQPQH

J: TRBJ2-7
V: TRBV11-2
CDR3: ASSWVAGGPAEQY

J: TRBJ2-3
V: TRBV5-1
CDR3: ASSLAMVAGASTQY

J: TRBJ1-1
V: TRBV7-9
CDR3: ASSLVQTTEAF

J: TRBJ1-2
V: TRBV2
CDR3: ASIEGGDWRGYT

J: TRBJ2-1
V: TRBV3-1
CDR3: ATSRASGGYNEQF

J: TRBJ2-7
V: TRBV5-1
CDR3: ASSFAPGEISYEQY

J: TRBJ1-2
V: TRBV3-1
CDR3: ASSQSENQGYT

J: TRBJ2-5
V: TRBV3-1
CDR3: ASSRRSGFSGGSGETQY

J: TRBJ2-1
V: TRBV4-1
CDR3: ASSRGTGVSYNEQF

J: TRBJ2-3
V: TRBV28
CDR3: ASSFRTSGKDTQY

J: TRBJ1-5
V: TRBV5-1
CDR3: ASSPTPQGASNQPQH

J: TRBJ2-7
V: TRBV5-6
CDR3: ASSPGAGFYEQY

J: TRBJ1-4
V: TRBV29-1
CDR3: SVSTATNEKLF

J: TRBJ2-2
V: TRBV12-3/TRBV12-4
CDR3: ASSSVGGTGELF

J: TRBJ2-3
V: TRBV6-1
CDR3: ASRPPGLAGAQTTDTQY

J: TRBJ2-5
V: TRBV6-1
CDR3: ASNPRQGAFQETQY

J: TRBJ1-1
V: TRBV3-1
CDR3: ASSPGPGTGEAF

J: TRBJ2-7
V: TRBV28
CDR3: ASSLTGTESSYEQY

J: TRBJ2-7
V: TRBV2
CDR3: ASSPNPGRISYEQY

J: TRBJ2-1
V: TRBV7-6
CDR3: ASSLWTSGGANEQF

J: TRBJ2-4
V: TRBV30
CDR3: AWSLFGGNIQY

J: TRBJ1-1
V: TRBV28
CDR3: ASSLGSGRRAF

J: TRBJ2-2
V: TRBV20-1
CDR3: SAPGGGTGELF

J: TRBJ2-2
V: TRBV4-1
CDR3: ASSQVKRGAGELF

J: TRBJ2-7
V: TRBV12-3/TRBV12-4
CDR3: ASRPSGGAGEQY

J: TRBJ1-6
V: TRBV7-2
CDR3: ASSSAGFSNSPLH

J: TRBJ2-2
V: TRBV7-3
CDR3: ASSLTGVTGELF

J: TRBJ2-5
V: TRBV9
CDR3: ASSVDSGGAGETQY

J: TRBJ2-1
V: TRBV13
CDR3: ASSLGYGQGFLYNEQF

J: TRBJ2-1
V: TRBV20-1
CDR3: SARGVEPSSSYNEQF

J: TRBJ2-7
V: TRBV12-3/TRBV12-4
CDR3: ASSLRGTYEQY

J: TRBJ1-1
V: TRBV29-1
CDR3: SVAAGETFGEAF

J: TRBJ1-1
V: TRBV5-1
CDR3: ASSLALQGMGTEAF

J: TRBJ2-7
V: TRBV11-2
CDR3: ASSLLVSGLAGAWAYEQY

J: TRBJ2-1
V: TRBV20-1
CDR3: SAPGFNEQF

J: TRBJ2-1
V: TRBV15
CDR3: ATSRDWGPSWRKNEQF

J: TRBJ2-3
V: TRBV7-9
CDR3: ASSPWGGDTDTQY

J: TRBJ2-1
V: TRBV12-3/TRBV12-4
CDR3: ASSRLVGEQF

J: TRBJ2-3
V: TRBV29-1
CDR3: SVGASGFTDTQY

J: TRBJ1-4
V: TRBV11-2
CDR3: ASSGRQGGNEKLF

J: TRBJ2-1
V: TRBV5-1
CDR3: ASSDRRASGVSNEQF

J: TRBJ1-2
V: TRBV3-1
CDR3: ASSQNGQNYGYT

J: TRBJ2-3
V: TRBV12-3/TRBV12-4
CDR3: ASSSGGLAGIRLY

J: TRBJ1-6
V: TRBV7-9
CDR3: ASSLATDSPLH